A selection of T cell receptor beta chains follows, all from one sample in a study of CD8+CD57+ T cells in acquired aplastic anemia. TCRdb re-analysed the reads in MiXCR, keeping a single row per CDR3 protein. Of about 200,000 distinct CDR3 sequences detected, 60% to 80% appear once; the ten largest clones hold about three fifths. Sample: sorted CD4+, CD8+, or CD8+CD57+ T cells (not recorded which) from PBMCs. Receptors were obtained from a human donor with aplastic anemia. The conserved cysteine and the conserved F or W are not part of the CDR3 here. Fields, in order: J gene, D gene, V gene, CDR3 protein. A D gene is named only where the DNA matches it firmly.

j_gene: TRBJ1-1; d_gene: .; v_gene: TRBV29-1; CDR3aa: SVEPTGPEAF
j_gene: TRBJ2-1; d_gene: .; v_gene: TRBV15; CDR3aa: ATSSLVVNEQF
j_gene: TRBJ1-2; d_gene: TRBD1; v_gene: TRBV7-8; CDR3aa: ASSPRRQGPYGYT
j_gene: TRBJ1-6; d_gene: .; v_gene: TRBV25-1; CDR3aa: ASSEGGYVSPLH
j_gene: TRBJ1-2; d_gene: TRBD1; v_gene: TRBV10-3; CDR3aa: AISATGTGHYGYT
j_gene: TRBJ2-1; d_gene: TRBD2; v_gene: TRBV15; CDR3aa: ATSSSGTRMYNEQF
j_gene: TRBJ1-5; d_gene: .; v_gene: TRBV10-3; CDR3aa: AISDLNRGGNQPQH
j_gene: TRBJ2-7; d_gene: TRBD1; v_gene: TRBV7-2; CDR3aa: ASSSRQGGAYEQY
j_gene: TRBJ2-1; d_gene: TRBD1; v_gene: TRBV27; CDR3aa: ASSPQRGTGSNEQF
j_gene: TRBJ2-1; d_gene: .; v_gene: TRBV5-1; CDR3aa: ASSVGGNNEQF
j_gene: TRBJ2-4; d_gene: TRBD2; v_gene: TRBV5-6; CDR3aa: ASSLGAGLAGGLAKNIQY
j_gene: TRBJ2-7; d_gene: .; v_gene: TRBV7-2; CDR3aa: ASSLDPFYEQY
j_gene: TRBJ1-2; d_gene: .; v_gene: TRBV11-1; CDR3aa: ASSLEVARYT
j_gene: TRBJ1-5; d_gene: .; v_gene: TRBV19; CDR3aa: ASSISGEEGQPQH
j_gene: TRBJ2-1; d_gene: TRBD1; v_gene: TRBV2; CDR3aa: ASRETGGTSYNEQF
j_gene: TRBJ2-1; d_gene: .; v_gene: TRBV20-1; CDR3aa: SARAGPSSYNEQF
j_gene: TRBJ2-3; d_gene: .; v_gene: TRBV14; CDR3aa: ASSKGLEAADTQY
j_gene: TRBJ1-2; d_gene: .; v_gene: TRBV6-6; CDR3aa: ASSYGQTFYGYT
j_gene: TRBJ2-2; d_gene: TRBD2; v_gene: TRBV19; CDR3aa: ASSSIAGERAGELF
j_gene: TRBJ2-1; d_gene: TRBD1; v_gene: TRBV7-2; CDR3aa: ASSSGTGAYNEQF
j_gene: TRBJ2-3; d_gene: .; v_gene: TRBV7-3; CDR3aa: ASSSRQRRTDTQY
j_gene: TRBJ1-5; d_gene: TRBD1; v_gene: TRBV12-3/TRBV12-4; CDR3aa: ASSLQGGGYEH
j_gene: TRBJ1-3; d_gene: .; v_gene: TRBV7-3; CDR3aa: ASSLASGNTIY
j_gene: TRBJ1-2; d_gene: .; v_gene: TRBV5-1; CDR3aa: ASSLAGGRDYGYT
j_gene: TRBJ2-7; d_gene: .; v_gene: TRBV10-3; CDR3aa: AISESITRSYEQY
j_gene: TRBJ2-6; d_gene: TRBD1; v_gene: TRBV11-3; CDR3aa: ASSRAGTGASSGANVLT
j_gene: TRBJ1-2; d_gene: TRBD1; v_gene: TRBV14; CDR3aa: ASSPDRGPLYGYT
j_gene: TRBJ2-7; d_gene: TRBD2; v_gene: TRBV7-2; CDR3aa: ASSLAALAGPYEQY
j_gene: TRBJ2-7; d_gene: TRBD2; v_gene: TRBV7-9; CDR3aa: ASSLAGGSGEQY
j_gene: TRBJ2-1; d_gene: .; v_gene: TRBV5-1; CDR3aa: ASRSAGPSYNEQF
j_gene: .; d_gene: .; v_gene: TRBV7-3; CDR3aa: ASSLNRGAQETQY
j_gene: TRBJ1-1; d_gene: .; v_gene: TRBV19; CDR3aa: ASSMTRSSTEAF
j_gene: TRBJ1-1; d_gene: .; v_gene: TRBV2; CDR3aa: ASRKLMNTEAF
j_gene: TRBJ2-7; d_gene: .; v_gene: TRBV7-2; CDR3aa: ASSLVRSGTPHEQY
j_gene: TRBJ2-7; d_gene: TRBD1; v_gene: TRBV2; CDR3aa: ASSQTGMHEQY
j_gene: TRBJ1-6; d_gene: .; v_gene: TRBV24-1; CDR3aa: ATSDFLGTQNSPLH
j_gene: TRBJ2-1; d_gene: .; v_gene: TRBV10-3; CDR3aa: AISGSFLSSYNEQF
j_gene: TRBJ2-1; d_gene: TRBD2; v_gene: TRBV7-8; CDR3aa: ASSLRLAGSSYNEQF
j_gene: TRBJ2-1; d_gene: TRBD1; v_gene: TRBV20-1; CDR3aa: SAKGDRGDEQF
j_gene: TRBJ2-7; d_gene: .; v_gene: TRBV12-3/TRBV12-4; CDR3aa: ASTPPGSHEQY
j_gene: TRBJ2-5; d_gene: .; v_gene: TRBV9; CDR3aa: ASSVTGTRETQY
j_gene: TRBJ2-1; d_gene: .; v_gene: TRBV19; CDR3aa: ASSTGWSSYNEQF